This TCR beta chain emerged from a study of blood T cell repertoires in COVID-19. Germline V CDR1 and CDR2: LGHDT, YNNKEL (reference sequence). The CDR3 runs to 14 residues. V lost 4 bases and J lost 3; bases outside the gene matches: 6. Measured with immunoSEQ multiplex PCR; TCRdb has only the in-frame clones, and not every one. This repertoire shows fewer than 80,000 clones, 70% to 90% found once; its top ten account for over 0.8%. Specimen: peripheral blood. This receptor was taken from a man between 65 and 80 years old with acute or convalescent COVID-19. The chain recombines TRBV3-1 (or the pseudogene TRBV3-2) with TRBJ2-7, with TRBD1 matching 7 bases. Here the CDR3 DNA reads TGTGCCAGCAGCCCCCGGGACAGAGACTACGAGCAGTACTTC. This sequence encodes CASSPRDRDYEQYF.